The rows below give T cell receptor beta chains drawn from one sample of a study of blood T cell repertoires in COVID-19. TCRdb's copy holds only in-frame clones and misses some; the assay was immunoSEQ multiplex PCR. The sample holds about 180,000 clones, 65% to 90% seen once. The material sequenced was peripheral blood. These receptors were taken from a human donor in a cohort sampled during active COVID-19. Each CDR3 is given with its conserved first and last residue. The order of the fields is J gene, clone size, V gene, D gene, CDR3 DNA, CDR3 protein. D genes are given only for firm matches. Not every row has a clone size; where given, it reads once, few, many or a size class.

TRBJ1-2 | . | TRBV7-9 | . | TGTGCCAGCAGCTTAGGTGTAAGCTCGGGGATATGGTATGGCTACACCTTC | CASSLGVSSGIWYGYTF
TRBJ1-5 | once | TRBV18 | . | TGTGCCAGCTCACCTACAGGTTCGGGTCAGCCCCAGCATTTT | CASSPTGSGQPQHF
TRBJ2-7 | . | TRBV4-3 | . | TGCGCCAGCAGCCAAGATCTTCCTGGTTCGTTTGAGTATAACCCCTACGAGCAGTACTTC | CASSQDLPGSFEYNPYEQYF
TRBJ2-5 | once | TRBV27 | TRBD1 | TGTGCCACCGGGACAGGGGGCTCGGAGACCCAGTACTTC | CATGTGGSETQYF
TRBJ2-3 | . | TRBV6-1 | TRBD1 | TGTGCCAGCAGTGAAATTGCCGGCGGGACAGGGACAGATACGCAGTATTTT | CASSEIAGGTGTDTQYF
TRBJ2-7 | . | TRBV5-4 | TRBD2 | TGTGCCAGCAGCTTGGTGGCGGGAGGGGTCTACGAGCAGTACTTC | CASSLVAGGVYEQYF
TRBJ2-7 | . | TRBV6-5 | TRBD2 | TGTGCCAGCCTGGCTAGCGGTACCTACGAGCAGTACTTC | CASLASGTYEQYF
TRBJ1-6 | . | TRBV20-1 | TRBD1 | TGCAGTGCTAAGGAGGGGGCCCCCCTCCACTTT | CSAKEGAPLHF
TRBJ2-1 | . | TRBV25-1 | . | TGTGCCAGCAGTGACCCGGGGAATGAGCAGTTCTTC | CASSDPGNEQFF
TRBJ1-1 | . | TRBV28 | . | TGTGCCAGCACCCATGAGAGGGCTTTCTTT | CASTHERAFF
TRBJ2-7 | few | TRBV19 | . | TGTGCCAGTAGTCCCCGGACTGTCTACGAGCAGTACTTC | CASSPRTVYEQYF
TRBJ1-1 | . | TRBV19 | TRBD1 | TGTGCCAGTAGTGGACAGGGGACTCTGAACACTGAAGCTTTCTTT | CASSGQGTLNTEAFF
TRBJ2-3 | . | TRBV7-9 | . | TGTGCCAGCAGCTTAGGGGGTAGCGTGGATACGCAGTATTTT | CASSLGGSVDTQYF
TRBJ1-1 | . | TRBV9 | . | TGTGCCAGCAGCGTCGACATCCAGAACACTGAAGCTTTCTTT | CASSVDIQNTEAFF
TRBJ2-7 | once | TRBV28 | TRBD2 | TGTGCCAGCAGTTCGGGGGGGCGCGGCGAGCAGTACTTC | CASSSGGRGEQYF
TRBJ1-5 | . | TRBV7-9 | . | TGTGCCAGCAGGCCCCAGGGAGGTGAGGATCAGCCCCAGCATTTT | CASRPQGGEDQPQHF
TRBJ1-5 | . | TRBV6-2/TRBV6-3 | . | TGTGCCAGCAGTTACTTACAGGGTAGCAATCAGCCCCAGCATTTT | CASSYLQGSNQPQHF
TRBJ2-3 | . | TRBV19 | . | TGTGCCAGTAGCCCCCTTGGGACTAGCACAGATACGCAGTATTTT | CASSPLGTSTDTQYF
TRBJ2-5 | . | TRBV12-5 | TRBD1 | TGTGCTAGTGGTCTCGGACAGGGGGCAGAGACCCAGTACTTC | CASGLGQGAETQYF
TRBJ2-7 | few | TRBV27 | TRBD2 | TGTGCCAGCAGTTTATACCGGGACAGTGGGACTAGCGGGAGCTACGAGCAGTACTTC | CASSLYRDSGTSGSYEQYF
TRBJ2-7 | . | TRBV12-5 | . | TGTGCTAGTGGTTTGGTACCCGGGGGGCACGAGCAGTACTTC | CASGLVPGGHEQYF
TRBJ1-5 | . | TRBV19 | . | TGTGCCAGTAGTATGGAGGGAGGGGAACAGCCCCAGCATTTT | CASSMEGGEQPQHF
TRBJ1-5 | . | TRBV5-5 | . | TGTGCCAGCAGCTCTTCCTCTGCAGTCTCAATCAATCAGCCCCAGCATTTT | CASSSSSAVSINQPQHF
TRBJ1-1 | . | TRBV7-3 | TRBD1 | TGTGCCAGCAGCCCCGACAGGGCGAACACTGAAGCTTTCTTT | CASSPDRANTEAFF
TRBJ2-3 | once | TRBV5-1 | TRBD1 | TGCGCCAGCAGCTCACGACAGGGCAGCACAGATACGCAGTATTTT | CASSSRQGSTDTQYF
TRBJ2-7 | few | TRBV19 | TRBD1 | TGTGCCAGTACCCTCCGACAGGGGGTGGGTGAGCAGTACTTC | CASTLRQGVGEQYF
TRBJ1-1 | . | TRBV3-1/TRBV3-2 | . | TGTGCCAGCAGCCCTGAGGTTGGAGACACTGAAGCTTTCTTT | CASSPEVGDTEAFF
TRBJ2-3 | . | TRBV6-5 | . | TGTGCCAGCAGTTACGGGCGGGGTGCGAGCACAGATACGCAGTATTTT | CASSYGRGASTDTQYF
TRBJ2-4 | . | TRBV5-6 | . | TGTGCCAGCAGCTCCCTCGGGGGCGGGAGAGGCAAAAACATTCAGTACTTC | CASSSLGGGRGKNIQYF
TRBJ2-5 | . | TRBV7-3 | TRBD1 | TGTGCCAGCAGTTCACAGGGGTTAGGAGAGACCCAGTACTTC | CASSSQGLGETQYF
TRBJ2-3 | few | TRBV7-6 | . | TGTGCCAGCAGCTTAGAAATGGGGAGGAACACAGATACGCAGTATTTT | CASSLEMGRNTDTQYF
TRBJ2-7 | . | TRBV5-1 | TRBD2 | TGCGCCAGCAGCTTGCGGGAGGGCCTAGGGTCTGGGGGCGAGCAGTACTTC | CASSLREGLGSGGEQYF
TRBJ2-7 | . | TRBV27 | . | TGTGCCAGCAGTTTAAACCCCGCCAACGGGCAGTACTTC | CASSLNPANGQYF
TRBJ2-7 | . | TRBV6-5 | TRBD1 | TGTGCCAGCAGTAACCCCGGGACAGGGGCAGGCGAGCAGTACTTC | CASSNPGTGAGEQYF
TRBJ2-1 | . | TRBV7-3 | TRBD2 | TGTGCCAGCAGCTTAAGAGGGATGAGCGGGAGGCCTTCCTTCTCCTACAATGAGCAGTTCTTC | CASSLRGMSGRPSFSYNEQFF
TRBJ2-7 | . | TRBV13 | . | TGTGCCAGCAGCCCCCAGGGACTCTACGAGCAGTACTTC | CASSPQGLYEQYF
TRBJ2-1 | once | TRBV18 | . | TGTGCCAGCTCACCACTGCTAGCCAATGAGCAGTTCTTC | CASSPLLANEQFF
TRBJ1-5 | . | TRBV5-1 | . | TGCGCCAGCAGCTTGGAGGGAGGCAATCAGCCCCAGCATTTT | CASSLEGGNQPQHF
TRBJ2-1 | . | TRBV29-1 | TRBD2 | TGCAGCGTTATAGCGGGAGCCCATGAGCAGTTCTTC | CSVIAGAHEQFF
TRBJ2-3 | . | TRBV25-1 | TRBD2 | TGTGCCAGCCCCATAGGGACTAGCGGGAGTTTTGGCACAGATACGCAGTATTTT | CASPIGTSGSFGTDTQYF
TRBJ1-2 | once | TRBV27 | TRBD1 | TGTGCCAGCAGTCTCGGGACAGGGGGTCACTATGGCTACACCTTC | CASSLGTGGHYGYTF
TRBJ2-3 | few | TRBV19 | TRBD2 | TGTGCCAGTAGTATAACCCAGCGGGAGATGGGAGATACGCAGTATTTT | CASSITQREMGDTQYF